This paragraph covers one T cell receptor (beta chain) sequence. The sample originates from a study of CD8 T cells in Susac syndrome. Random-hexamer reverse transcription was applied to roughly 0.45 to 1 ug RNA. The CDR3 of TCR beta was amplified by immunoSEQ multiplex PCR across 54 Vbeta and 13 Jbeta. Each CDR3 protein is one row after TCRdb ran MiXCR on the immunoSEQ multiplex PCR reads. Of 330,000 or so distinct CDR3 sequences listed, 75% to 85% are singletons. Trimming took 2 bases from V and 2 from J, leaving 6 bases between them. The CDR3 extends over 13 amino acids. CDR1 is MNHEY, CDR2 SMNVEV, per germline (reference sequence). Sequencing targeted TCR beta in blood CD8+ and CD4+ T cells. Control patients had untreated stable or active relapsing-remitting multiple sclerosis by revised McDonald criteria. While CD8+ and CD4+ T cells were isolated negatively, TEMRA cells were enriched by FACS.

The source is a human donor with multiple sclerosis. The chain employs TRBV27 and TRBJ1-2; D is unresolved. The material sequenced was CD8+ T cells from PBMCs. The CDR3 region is CASSLARNYGYTF. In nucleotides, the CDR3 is TGTGCCAGCAGTTTAGCCCGGAACTATGGCTACACCTTC.